Presented here are 16 T cell receptor beta chains from one specimen sequenced in a study of blood T cell repertoires in COVID-19. Profiled with immunoSEQ multiplex PCR; TCRdb holds only in-frame clones, not every one. The table lists roughly 130,000 clones, 65% to 85% of them singletons. Sequenced input: peripheral blood. Receptors were obtained from a man aged 65 to 85 with acute or convalescent COVID-19.

The chain employs TRBV30 and TRBJ2-1, with D perhaps matching TRBD2 (6 bases). In germline, CDR1 is GTSNPN, CDR2 SVGIG (reference sequence). Trimming pared 4 bases from V and 8 bases from J, leaving 18 bases between. The CDR3 covers 14 residues. CDR3 region: CAWNPGLLGDEQFF. The CDR3 coding sequence is TGTGCCTGGAACCCGGGACTCCTGGGGGATGAGCAGTTCTTC.

The rearrangement links TRBV21-1 to TRBJ1-2; TRBD1, the table's D call, was not compared with the DNA. TRBV21-1 represents a pseudogene. The length of the CDR3 is 14 residues. CDR3 bases: TGTGCCAGCAGCTCACAGAAGGGGGCTCTCGGCTACACCTTC. Its protein product is CASSSQKGALGYTF.

This clone was seen only a few times. The chain couples TRBV11-3 to TRBJ2-3; 11 bases are a match to TRBD2. Germline V gives CDR1 SGHNT, CDR2 YENEEA. This CDR3 comprises 17 residues. The J segment lost 6 bases and the V segment lost 5 bases, leaving 13 bases of the junction unmatched. CDR3 amino acids: CASSVPGLADPGDTQYF. The CDR3, as DNA: TGTGCCAGCAGCGTACCGGGACTAGCGGATCCCGGGGATACGCAGTATTTT. The full variable domain, rest sourced from reference TRBV11-3 and TRBJ2-3, is EAGVVQSPRYKIIEKKQPVAFWCNPISGHNTLYWYLQNLGQGPELLIRYENEEAVDDSQLPKDRFSAERLKGVDSTLKIQPAELGDSAVYLCASSVPGLADPGDTQYFGPGTRLTVL.

The chain links TRBV6-5 to TRBJ1-1; no clear D. The CDR3 covers 15 residues. V lost 2 bases and J lost 2, with 12 bases in between. Germline-derived CDR1 and CDR2 are MNHEY and SVGAGI. The CDR3: CASSYSGRANTEAFF. CDR3 nucleotide sequence: TGTGCCAGCAGTTACAGCGGACGGGCAAACACTGAAGCTTTCTTT.

The CDR3 spells CASSLEAGQETQYF. The CDR3 bases are TGTGCCAGCAGCTTAGAGGCGGGGCAAGAGACCCAGTACTTC. The chain combines TRBV7-6 with TRBJ2-5; a possible D gene is TRBD2 (6 bases). In germline, CDR1 is SGHVS, CDR2 FNYEAQ. This CDR3 is built from 14 residues. Trimming cost V 1 base and J 2 bases, with 8 bases left between them.

V and J are TRBV25-1 and TRBJ1-2; a possible D gene is TRBD1 (6 bases). CDR1 and CDR2 from the germline V gene are MGHDK and SYGVNS. The CDR3 has 14 residues. V lost 4 bases, J lost 4 bases, and 13 bases lay in between. The CDR3 loop is CASSGHRVGYGYTF. CDR3 in DNA: TGTGCCAGCAGTGGACACAGGGTAGGCTATGGCTACACCTTC.

The V call is TRBV5-1, the J call TRBJ1-4; D is possibly TRBD1 (6 bases). Per germline, CDR1 SGHRS and CDR2 YFSETQ. There are 16 residues in the CDR3. V was shortened by 0 bases and J by 13 bases, with 22 bases between the two germline ends. The CDR3 is CASSLAPGGGHEGLFF. The CDR3 DNA reads TGCGCCAGCAGCTTGGCCCCGGGGGGCGGACATGAGGGACTGTTTTTT.

This chain links TRBV6-5 with TRBJ1-2; no clear D. V dropped 7 bases and J dropped 6 bases, with 15 bases sitting between them. CDR3 length: 13 amino acids. Germline V gives CDR1 MNHEY, CDR2 SVGAGI. CDR3 in DNA: TGTGCCAGCAAAACAGACATGTCCCATGGCTACACCTTC. It yields the protein CASKTDMSHGYTF.

The chain joins TRBV10-3 to TRBJ1-5; D is unresolved. The CDR3 totals 12 residues. Trimming stripped 6 bases from V and 3 bases from J, with 6 bases between. Germline-derived CDR1 and CDR2 are ENHRY and SYGVKD. The CDR3 sequence is CAIRADNQPQHF. CDR3 in DNA: TGTGCCATCAGGGCAGACAATCAGCCCCAGCATTTT.

This CDR3 reads CASSRGAGVGGEQFF. The CDR3 coding sequence is TGTGCCAGCAGTCGTGGGGCCGGGGTGGGGGGAGAGCAGTTCTTC. The J gene is TRBJ2-1, the V gene TRBV27; D might be TRBD2 (6 bases). The length of the CDR3 is 15 residues. V gave up 5 bases and J gave up 10 bases, with 21 bases separating them. Germline V CDR1 and CDR2: MNHEY, SMNVEV (reference sequence).

The J gene is TRBJ2-3, the V gene TRBV11-2, with TRBD2 identical over 8 bases. Trimming at V came to 5 bases and at J to 0 bases, leaving 4 bases not matched to a gene. The CDR3 runs to 15 residues. Per the germline V gene, CDR1 is SGHAT and CDR2 is FQNNGV. The CDR3 bases are TGTGCCAGCAGCCCCGGGAGGGCTAGCACAGATACGCAGTATTTT. It codes for CASSPGRASTDTQYF.

The J gene is TRBJ1-2, the V gene TRBV5-1, with D possibly being TRBD1 (6 bases). V gave up 1 base and J gave up 2 bases, with 6 bases separating them. The germline gives CDR1 SGHRS, CDR2 YFSETQ. The length of the CDR3 is 13 residues. CDR3 in amino acids: CASSLQGNYGYTF. The CDR3 DNA sequence: TGCGCCAGCAGCTTGCAGGGGAACTATGGCTACACCTTC.

The rearrangement uses TRBV7-8 and TRBJ2-7; 8 nucleotides align to TRBD2. Looked up from germline, CDR1 is SGHVS and CDR2 is FQNEAQ. This CDR3 comprises 15 residues. The trim removed 2 bases at V and 9 bases at J, leaving 12 bases unmatched. The CDR3 is CASSLLRGGGTGQYF. CDR3 nucleotide sequence: TGTGCCAGCAGCTTATTAAGGGGCGGGGGGACCGGGCAGTACTTC.

The chain carries TRBV5-6 and TRBJ2-5; perhaps TRBD2 as D (6 bases). CDR1 is SGHDT and CDR2 is YYEEEE in the germline V gene. This CDR3 is 14 amino acids long. With 2 bases removed from V and 2 bases from J, the gap between germline ends came to 10 bases. This CDR3 reads CASSFRGSQETQYF. The CDR3 DNA reads as TGTGCCAGCAGCTTCCGGGGGTCACAAGAGACCCAGTACTTC.

The chain joins TRBV28 to TRBJ2-7; the D gene is possibly TRBD1 (5 bases). The CDR3 has 14 amino acids. The germline gives CDR1 MDHEN, CDR2 SYDVKM. V was shortened by 6 bases and J by 3 bases, with 15 bases between the two germline ends. This CDR3 is CASRNLDMSYEQYF. CDR3 sequence (DNA): TGTGCCAGCAGGAACCTGGACATGAGCTACGAGCAGTACTTC.

This chain uses TRBV5-8 with TRBJ1-2; TRBD1 aligns across 11 bases. Germline V CDR1 and CDR2: SGHTS, YDEGEE. The CDR3 is 14 residues long. J lost 8 bases, V lost 4 bases, and 7 bases had no gene match. The CDR3 region has the DNA TGTGCCAGCAGCCCTGGACAGGGGGCGGGAGGCTACACCTTC. It encodes CASSPGQGAGGYTF. The variable domain in full, with the rest retrieved from reference TRBV5-8 and TRBJ1-2, is EAGVTQSPTHLIKTRGQQATLRCSPISGHTSVYWYQQALGLGLQFLLWYDEGEERNRGNFPPRFSGRQFPNYSSELNVNALELEDSALYLCASSPGQGAGGYTFGSGTRLTVV.